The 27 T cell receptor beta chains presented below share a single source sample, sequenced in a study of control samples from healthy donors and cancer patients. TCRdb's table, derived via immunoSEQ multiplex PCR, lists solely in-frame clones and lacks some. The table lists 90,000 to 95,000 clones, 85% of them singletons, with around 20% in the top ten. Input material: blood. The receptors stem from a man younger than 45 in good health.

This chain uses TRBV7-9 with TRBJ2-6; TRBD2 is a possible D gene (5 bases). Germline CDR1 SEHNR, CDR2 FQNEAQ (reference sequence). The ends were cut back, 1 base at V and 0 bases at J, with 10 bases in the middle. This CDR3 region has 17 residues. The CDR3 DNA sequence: TGTGCCAGCAGCTTAGGAGGAGGTTACTCTGGGGCCAACGTCCTGACTTTC. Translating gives CASSLGGGYSGANVLTF.

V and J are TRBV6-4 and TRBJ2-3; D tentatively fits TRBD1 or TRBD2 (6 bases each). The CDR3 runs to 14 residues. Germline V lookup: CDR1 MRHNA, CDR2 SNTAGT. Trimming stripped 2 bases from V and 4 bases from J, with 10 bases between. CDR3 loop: CASSDRGEADTQYF. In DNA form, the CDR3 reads TGTGCCAGCAGTGACAGGGGGGAAGCAGATACGCAGTATTTT.

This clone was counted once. The CDR3 sequence is CASSSEGHSNGYTF. In DNA, the CDR3 is TGTGCCAGCAGCTCCGAGGGCCATAGTAATGGCTACACCTTC. The chain recombines TRBV7-9 with TRBJ1-2; D gene ambiguous. CDR3 length: 14 residues. Between the trimmed V and J ends, which lost 4 bases and 6 bases, there was a span of 15 bases. CDR1 and CDR2 (germline): SEHNR, FQNEAQ (reference sequence).

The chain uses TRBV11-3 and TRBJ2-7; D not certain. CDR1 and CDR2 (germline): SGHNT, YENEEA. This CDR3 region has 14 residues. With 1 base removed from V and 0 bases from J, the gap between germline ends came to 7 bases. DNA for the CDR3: TGTGCCAGCAGCTTAGTGGCCAGCTCCTACGAGCAGTACTTC. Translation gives CASSLVASSYEQYF.

This chain's CDR3 is CASGSGGYTDTQYF. The CDR3 region has the DNA TGTGCCAGCGGTAGCGGGGGATACACAGATACGCAGTATTTT. V is TRBV6-5 and J is TRBJ2-3, with 9 bases that match TRBD2. The CDR3 has 14 residues. Trimming at V came to 8 bases and at J to 2 bases, leaving 5 bases not matched to a gene. Germline loops: CDR1 MNHEY, CDR2 SVGAGI.

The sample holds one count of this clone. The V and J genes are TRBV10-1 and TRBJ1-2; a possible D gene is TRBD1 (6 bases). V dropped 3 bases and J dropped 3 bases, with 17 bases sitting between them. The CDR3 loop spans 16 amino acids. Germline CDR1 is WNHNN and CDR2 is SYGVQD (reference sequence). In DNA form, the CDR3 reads TGCGCCAGCAGTGACCCCACGGGGAACAGGGACTATGGCTACACCTTC. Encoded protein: CASSDPTGNRDYGYTF.

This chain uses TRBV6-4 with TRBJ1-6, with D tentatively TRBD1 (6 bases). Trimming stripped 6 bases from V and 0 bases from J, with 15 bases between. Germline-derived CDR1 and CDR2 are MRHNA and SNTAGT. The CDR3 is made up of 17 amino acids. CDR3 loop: CASRLPGVSSYNSPLHF. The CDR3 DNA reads TGTGCCAGCAGGCTTCCAGGGGTTAGCTCCTATAATTCACCCCTCCACTTT.

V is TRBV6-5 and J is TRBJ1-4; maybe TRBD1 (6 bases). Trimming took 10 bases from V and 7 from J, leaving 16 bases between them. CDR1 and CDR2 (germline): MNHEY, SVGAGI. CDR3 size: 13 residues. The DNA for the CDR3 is TGTGCCATCAAAGACAGGTTCTTTGAAAAACTGTTTTTT. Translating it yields CAIKDRFFEKLFF.

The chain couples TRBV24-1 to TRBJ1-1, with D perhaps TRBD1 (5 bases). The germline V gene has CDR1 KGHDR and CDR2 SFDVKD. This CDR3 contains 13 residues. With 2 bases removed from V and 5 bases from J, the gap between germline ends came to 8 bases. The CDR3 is CATSDYRQTEAFF. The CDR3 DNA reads TGTGCCACCAGTGATTACAGACAGACTGAAGCTTTCTTT.

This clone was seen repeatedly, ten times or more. The CDR3 bases are TGTGCCAGCAGCCCCGGGAGGGCGAACCGTTTCGACAATGAGCAGTTCTTC. This sequence encodes CASSPGRANRFDNEQFF. This rearrangement joins TRBV7-3 to TRBJ2-1, with 8 bases lining up with TRBD2. Germline V gene data show CDR1 as SGHTA and CDR2 as FQGTGA. With 5 bases clipped from V and 5 bases from J, the junction kept 14 bases outside the gene matches. The CDR3 contains 17 residues.

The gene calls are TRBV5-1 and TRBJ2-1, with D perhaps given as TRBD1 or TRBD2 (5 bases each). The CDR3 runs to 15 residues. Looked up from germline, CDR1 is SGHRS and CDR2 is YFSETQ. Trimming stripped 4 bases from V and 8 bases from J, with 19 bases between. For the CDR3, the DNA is TGCGCCAGCAGCCTCCGAGGGGTCGGAATCGATGAGCAGTTCTTC. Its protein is CASSLRGVGIDEQFF.

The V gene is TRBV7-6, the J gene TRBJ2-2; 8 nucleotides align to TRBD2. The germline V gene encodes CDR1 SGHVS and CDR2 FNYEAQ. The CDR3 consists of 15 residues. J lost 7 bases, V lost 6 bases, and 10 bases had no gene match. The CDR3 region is CASRHGGAGDGELFF. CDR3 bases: TGTGCCAGCAGACACGGGGGGGCCGGAGACGGGGAGCTGTTTTTT.

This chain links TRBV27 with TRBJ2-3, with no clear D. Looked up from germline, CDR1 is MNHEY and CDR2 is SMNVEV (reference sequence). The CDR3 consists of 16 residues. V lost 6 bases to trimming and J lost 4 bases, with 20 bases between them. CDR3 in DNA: TGTGCCAGCAGCCCCCCCAGGAGTAGTGTGGCAGATACGCAGTATTTT. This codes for CASSPPRSSVADTQYF.

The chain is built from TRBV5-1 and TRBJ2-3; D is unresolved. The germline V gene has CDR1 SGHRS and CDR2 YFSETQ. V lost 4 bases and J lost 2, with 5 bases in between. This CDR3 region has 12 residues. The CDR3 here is CASSPPTDTQYF. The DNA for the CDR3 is TGCGCCAGCAGCCCACCCACAGATACGCAGTATTTT.

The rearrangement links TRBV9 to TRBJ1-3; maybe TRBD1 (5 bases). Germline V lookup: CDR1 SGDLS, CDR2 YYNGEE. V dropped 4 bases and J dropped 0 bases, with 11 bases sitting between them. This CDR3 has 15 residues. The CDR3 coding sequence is TGTGCCAGCAGCCCCTGGGACTCCTCTGGAAACACCATATATTTT. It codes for CASSPWDSSGNTIYF.

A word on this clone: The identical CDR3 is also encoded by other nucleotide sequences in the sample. The CDR3 here is CATSRDTDTQYF. CDR3 DNA: TGTGCCACCAGCAGAGATACAGATACGCAGTATTTT. The chain carries TRBV15 and TRBJ2-3; the D is unclear. The germline V and J ends were trimmed by 0 bases and 3 bases, with 1 base remaining between them. Germline values: CDR1 LNHNV, CDR2 YYDKDF (reference sequence). There are 12 residues in the CDR3.

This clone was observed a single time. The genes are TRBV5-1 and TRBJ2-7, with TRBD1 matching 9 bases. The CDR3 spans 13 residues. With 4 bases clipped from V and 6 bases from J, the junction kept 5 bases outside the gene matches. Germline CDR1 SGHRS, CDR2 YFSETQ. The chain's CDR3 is CASSEDRGGEQYF. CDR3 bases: TGCGCCAGCAGCGAGGACAGGGGTGGCGAGCAGTACTTC.

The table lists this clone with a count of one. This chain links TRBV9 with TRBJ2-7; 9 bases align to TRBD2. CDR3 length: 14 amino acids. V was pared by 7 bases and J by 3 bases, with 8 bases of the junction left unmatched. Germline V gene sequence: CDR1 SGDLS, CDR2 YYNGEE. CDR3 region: CASSQRGASYEQYF. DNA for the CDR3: TGTGCCAGCTCGCAGCGGGGGGCTAGCTACGAGCAGTACTTC.

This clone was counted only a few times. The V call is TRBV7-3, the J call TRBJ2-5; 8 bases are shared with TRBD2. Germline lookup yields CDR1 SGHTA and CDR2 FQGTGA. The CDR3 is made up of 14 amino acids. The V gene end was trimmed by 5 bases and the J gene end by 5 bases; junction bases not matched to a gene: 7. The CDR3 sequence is CASSPGPGGETQYF. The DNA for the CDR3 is TGTGCCAGCAGCCCCGGCCCGGGGGGGGAGACCCAGTACTTC.

The CDR3 loop reads CASSKPAGWGYTF. In DNA form, the CDR3 reads TGTGCCAGCAGCAAACCGGCAGGGTGGGGCTACACCTTC. J is TRBJ1-2 and V is TRBV21-1; no DNA check was done on the table's D call, TRBD1. TRBV21-1 is designated a pseudogene. This CDR3 is 13 amino acids long.

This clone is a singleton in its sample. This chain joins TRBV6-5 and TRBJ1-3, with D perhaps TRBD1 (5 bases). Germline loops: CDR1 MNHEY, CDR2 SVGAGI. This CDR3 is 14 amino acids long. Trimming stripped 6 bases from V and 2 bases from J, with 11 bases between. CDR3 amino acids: CASSLQGAGNTIYF. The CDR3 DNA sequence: TGTGCCAGCAGCCTTCAGGGAGCTGGAAACACCATATATTTT.

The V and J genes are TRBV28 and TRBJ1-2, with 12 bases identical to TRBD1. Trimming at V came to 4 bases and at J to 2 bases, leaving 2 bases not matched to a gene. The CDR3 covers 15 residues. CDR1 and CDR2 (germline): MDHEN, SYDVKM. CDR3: CASSWGTGGNYGYTF. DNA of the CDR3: TGTGCCAGCAGTTGGGGGACAGGGGGCAACTATGGCTACACCTTC.

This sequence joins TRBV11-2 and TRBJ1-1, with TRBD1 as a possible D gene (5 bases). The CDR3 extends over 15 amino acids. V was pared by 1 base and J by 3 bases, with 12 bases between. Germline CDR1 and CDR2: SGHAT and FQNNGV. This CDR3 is CASSLGWPGDTEAFF. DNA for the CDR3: TGTGCCAGCAGCTTAGGTTGGCCGGGGGACACTGAAGCTTTCTTT. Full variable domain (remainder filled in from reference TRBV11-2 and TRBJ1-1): EAGVAQSPRYKIIEKRQSVAFWCNPISGHATLYWYQQILGQGPKLLIQFQNNGVVDDSQLPKDRFSAERLKGVDSTLKIQPAKLEDSAVYLCASSLGWPGDTEAFFGQGTRLTVV.

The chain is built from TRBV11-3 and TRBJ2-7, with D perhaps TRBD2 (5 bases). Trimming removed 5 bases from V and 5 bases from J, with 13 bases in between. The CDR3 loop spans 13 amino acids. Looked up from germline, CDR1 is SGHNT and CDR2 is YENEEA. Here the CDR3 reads CASSRGNLNEQYF. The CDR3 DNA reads TGTGCCAGCAGCCGAGGGAACCTCAACGAGCAGTACTTC.

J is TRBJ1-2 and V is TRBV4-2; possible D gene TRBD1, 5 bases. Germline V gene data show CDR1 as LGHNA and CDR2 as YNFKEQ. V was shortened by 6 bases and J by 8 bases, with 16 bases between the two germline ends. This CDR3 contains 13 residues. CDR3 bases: TGTGCCAGCAGTCCAGTGGGGGGAGGCGGCTACACCTTC. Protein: CASSPVGGGGYTF.

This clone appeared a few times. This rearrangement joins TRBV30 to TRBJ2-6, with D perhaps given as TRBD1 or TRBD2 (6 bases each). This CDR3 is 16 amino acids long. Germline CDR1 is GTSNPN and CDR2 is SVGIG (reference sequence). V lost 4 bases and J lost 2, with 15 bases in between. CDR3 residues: CAWIKGGLPGANVLTF. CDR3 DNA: TGTGCCTGGATAAAAGGGGGGCTCCCTGGGGCCAACGTCCTGACTTTC.

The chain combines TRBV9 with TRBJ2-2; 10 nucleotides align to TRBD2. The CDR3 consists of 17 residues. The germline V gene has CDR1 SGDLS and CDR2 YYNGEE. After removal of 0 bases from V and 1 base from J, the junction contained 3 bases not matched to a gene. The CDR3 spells CASSVDPSGGNTGELFF. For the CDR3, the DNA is TGTGCCAGCAGCGTAGATCCTAGCGGGGGGAACACCGGGGAGCTGTTTTTT.